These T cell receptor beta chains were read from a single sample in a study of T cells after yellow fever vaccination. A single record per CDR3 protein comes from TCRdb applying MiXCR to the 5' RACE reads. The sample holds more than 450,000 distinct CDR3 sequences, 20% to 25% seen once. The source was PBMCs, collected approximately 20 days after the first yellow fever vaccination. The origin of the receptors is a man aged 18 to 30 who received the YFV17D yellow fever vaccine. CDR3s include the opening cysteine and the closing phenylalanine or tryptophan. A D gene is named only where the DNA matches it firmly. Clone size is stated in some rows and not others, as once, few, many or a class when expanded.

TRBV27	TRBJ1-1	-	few	TGTGCCAGCAGTACCCTCCAGGGGAACACTGAAGCTTTCTTT	CASSTLQGNTEAFF
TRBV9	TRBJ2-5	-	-	TGTGCCAGCAGCGTAACGCCCGACCCCGTGGGGACCCAGTACTTC	CASSVTPDPVGTQYF
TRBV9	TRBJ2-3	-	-	TGTGCCAGCAGCCCCAGACAGGTCCCAAGCACAGATACGCAGTATTTT	CASSPRQVPSTDTQYF
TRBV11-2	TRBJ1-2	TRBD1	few	TGTGCCAGCAGCAACCTCCGGGACAGGAGTTATGGCTACACCTTC	CASSNLRDRSYGYTF
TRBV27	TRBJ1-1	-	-	TGTGCCAGCATGGGGGCCGTGGGCACTGAAGCTTTCTTT	CASMGAVGTEAFF
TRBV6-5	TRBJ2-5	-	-	TGTGCCAGCAGTTACTCGCTCAGGGTCCAAGAGACCCAGTACTTC	CASSYSLRVQETQYF
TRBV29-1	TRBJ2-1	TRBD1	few	TGCAGCGTTACCGGGACAGGGGTTGAGCAGTTCTTC	CSVTGTGVEQFF
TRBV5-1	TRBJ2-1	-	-	TGCGCCAGCAGCTTGGGCAGGGAGACGAACAATGAGCAGTTCTTC	CASSLGRETNNEQFF
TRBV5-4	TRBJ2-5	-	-	TGTGCCAGCAGCGTAAGCCCGGGACTTTCCCGGGTAGAGACCCAGTACTTC	CASSVSPGLSRVETQYF
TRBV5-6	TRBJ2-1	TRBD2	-	TGTGCCAGCAGCTTGGCCCCGCTAGCGGGGGTAAATGAGCAGTTCTTC	CASSLAPLAGVNEQFF
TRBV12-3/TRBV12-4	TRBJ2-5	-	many	TGTGCCAGCGGGATATCGGAAGAGACCCAGTACTTC	CASGISEETQYF
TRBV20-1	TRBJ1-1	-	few	TGCAGTGCTAGACACACCAACACTGAAGCTTTCTTT	CSARHTNTEAFF
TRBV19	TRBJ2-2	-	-	TGTGCCAGTAGTAGGCTCCAGGGGCAGCTGTTTTTT	CASSRLQGQLFF
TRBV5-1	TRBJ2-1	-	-	TGCGCCAGCAGCTTGTCTCCCCTCTTGACAGCAACCTACAATGAGCAGTTCTTC	CASSLSPLLTATYNEQFF
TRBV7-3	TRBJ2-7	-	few	TGTGCCAGCAGCTACACCGCGGGAAGCTCCTACGAGCAGTACTTC	CASSYTAGSSYEQYF
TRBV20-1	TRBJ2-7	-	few	TGCAGTGCTAGAGCCGGGACTCTCCACGAGCAGTACTTC	CSARAGTLHEQYF
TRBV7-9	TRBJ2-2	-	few	TGTGCCAGCAGAAACGCTGGGGGCAACACCGGGGAGCTGTTTTTT	CASRNAGGNTGELFF
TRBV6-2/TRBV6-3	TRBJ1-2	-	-	TGTGCCAGCAGTTACTCGGGACTCACTCCCTATGGCTACACCTTC	CASSYSGLTPYGYTF
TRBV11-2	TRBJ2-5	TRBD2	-	TGTGCCAGCAGCCCCCCGGGACTAGGGCAAGCCCAGTACTTC	CASSPPGLGQAQYF
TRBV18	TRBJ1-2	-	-	TGTGCCAGCTCCCGGCCTTGGTTTAGGCCCCATAACCCTTATGGCTACACCTTC	CASSRPWFRPHNPYGYTF
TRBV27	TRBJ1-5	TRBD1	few	TGTGCCAGCGCCGCCAGGGGGCATCAGCCCCAGCATTTT	CASAARGHQPQHF
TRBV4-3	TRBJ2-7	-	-	TGCGCCAGCAGCCAAGAGGAGCGGGTGACCTACGAGCAGTACTTC	CASSQEERVTYEQYF
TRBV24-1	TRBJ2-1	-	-	TGTGCCACCAGTGATTTGCGGCATGAGCAGTTCTTC	CATSDLRHEQFF
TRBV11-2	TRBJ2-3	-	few	TGTGCCAGCAGCGTGATGACCACAGATACGCAGTATTTT	CASSVMTTDTQYF
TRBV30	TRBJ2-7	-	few	TGTGCCTGGAGTGTCGACATCCTCTACGAGCAGTACTTC	CAWSVDILYEQYF
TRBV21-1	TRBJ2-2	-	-	TGTGCCAGTCGGTTGCGGACAGGCAGAAACACCGGGGAGCTGTTTTTT	CASRLRTGRNTGELFF
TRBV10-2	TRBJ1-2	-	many	TGCGCCAGCAGTCAGGGAGATGGCTACACCTTC	CASSQGDGYTF
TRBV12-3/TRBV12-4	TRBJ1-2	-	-	TGTGCCAGCAGTTTTTGGGGGTATCTTGGCTACACCTTC	CASSFWGYLGYTF
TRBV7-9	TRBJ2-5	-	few	TGTGCCAGCAGCTCGGCACACGGGGTTCAGGAGACCCAGTACTTC	CASSSAHGVQETQYF
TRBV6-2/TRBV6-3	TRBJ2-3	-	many	TGTGCCAGCAGTTGGGACCGGGCAGATACGCAGTATTTT	CASSWDRADTQYF
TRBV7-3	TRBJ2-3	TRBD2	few	TGTGCCAGCAGCCCCCGGGGGGGGGTCACAGATACGCAGTATTTT	CASSPRGGVTDTQYF
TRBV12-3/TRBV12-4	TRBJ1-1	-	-	TGTGCCAGCAGCACGACCAGACTGAACACTGAAGCTTTCTTT	CASSTTRLNTEAFF
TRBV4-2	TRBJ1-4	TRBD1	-	TGTGCCAGCAGCCAAGAAAGGACAGGGGGAGTAAAACTGTTTTTT	CASSQERTGGVKLFF
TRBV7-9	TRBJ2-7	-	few	TGTGCCAGCAGCTCGAGAGACTACTCCTACGAGCAGTACTTC	CASSSRDYSYEQYF
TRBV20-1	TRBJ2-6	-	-	TGCAGTGCTAGGGCTGGGGCTGGGGCCAACGTCCTGACTTTC	CSARAGAGANVLTF
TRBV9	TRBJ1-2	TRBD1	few	TGTGCCAGCAGCGGAGGCACAGGGGAATATGGCTACACCTTC	CASSGGTGEYGYTF
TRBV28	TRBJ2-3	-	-	TGTGCCAGCACTAAACGGCTAGCGTTGACAGATACGCAGTATTTT	CASTKRLALTDTQYF
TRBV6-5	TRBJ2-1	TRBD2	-	TGTGCCAGCAGTTACGAAGCGGGGGGCAATGAGCAGTTCTTC	CASSYEAGGNEQFF
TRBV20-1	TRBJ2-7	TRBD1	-	TGCAGTGCTAGGTGGACAGGGGATTACGAGCAGTACTTC	CSARWTGDYEQYF
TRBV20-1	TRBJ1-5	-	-	TGCAGTGCTAGTCTCCAGGGCTGGATCAATCAGCCCCAGCATTTT	CSASLQGWINQPQHF
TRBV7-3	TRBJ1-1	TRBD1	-	TGTGCCAGCAGCATCACAGGGGCGCGGAACACTGAAGCTTTCTTT	CASSITGARNTEAFF
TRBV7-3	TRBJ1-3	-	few	TGTGCCAGCAGCAGGGAGGCTTGGGGCTCTGGAAACACCATATATTTT	CASSREAWGSGNTIYF